Reported below is one TCR beta chain. With 60 Vbeta and 13 Jbeta primers, the PCR was carried out. Here immunoSEQ multiplex PCR was the method, and the copy in TCRdb shows in-frame clones only, minus some. The sample lists around 94,000 clones; around three fifths were seen once. This specimen belongs to a study of cytomegalovirus exposure and HLA in healthy donors. As for the study in general: Among about 179 million T cells, an earlier analysis found roughly 100 million unique TCR beta sequences.

Sequences were obtained from PBMCs. The receptor comes from a young man in good health and CMV-seronegative.

The DNA of the CDR3 is TGCGCCAGCAGCCAAGTACTGACGCCGCGGGCCACCGGGGAGCTGTTTTTT. Encoded protein: CASSQVLTPRATGELFF. This rearrangement joins TRBV4-1 to TRBJ2-2; possibly TRBD2 for D (5 bases). This CDR3 is 17 amino acids long. Trimming stripped 1 base from V and 4 bases from J, with 16 bases between. Germline CDR1 reads MGHRA; CDR2 reads YSYEKL.